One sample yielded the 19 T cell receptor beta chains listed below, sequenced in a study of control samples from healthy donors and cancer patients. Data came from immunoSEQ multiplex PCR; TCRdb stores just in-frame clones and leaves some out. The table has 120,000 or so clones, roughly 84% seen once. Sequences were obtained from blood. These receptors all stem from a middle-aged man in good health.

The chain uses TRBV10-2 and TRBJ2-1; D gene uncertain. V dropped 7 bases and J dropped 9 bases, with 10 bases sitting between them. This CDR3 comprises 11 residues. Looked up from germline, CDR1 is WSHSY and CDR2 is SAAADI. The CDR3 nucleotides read TGCGCCAGCAACGTCCCGGGTGAGCAGTTCTTC. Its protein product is CASNVPGEQFF.

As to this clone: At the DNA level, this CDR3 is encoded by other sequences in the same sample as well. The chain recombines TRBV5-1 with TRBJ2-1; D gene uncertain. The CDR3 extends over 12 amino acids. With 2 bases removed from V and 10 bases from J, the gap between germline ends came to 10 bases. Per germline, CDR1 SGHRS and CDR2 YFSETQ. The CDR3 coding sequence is TGCGCCAGCAGCTTAGCCGCCGGGGAGCAGTTCTTC. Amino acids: CASSLAAGEQFF.

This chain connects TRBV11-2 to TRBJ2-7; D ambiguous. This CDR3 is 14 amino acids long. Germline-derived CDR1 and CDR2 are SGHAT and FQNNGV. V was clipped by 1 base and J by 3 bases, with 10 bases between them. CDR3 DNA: TGTGCCAGCAGCTTAGCTAAGGGAAACTACGAGCAGTACTTC. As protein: CASSLAKGNYEQYF.

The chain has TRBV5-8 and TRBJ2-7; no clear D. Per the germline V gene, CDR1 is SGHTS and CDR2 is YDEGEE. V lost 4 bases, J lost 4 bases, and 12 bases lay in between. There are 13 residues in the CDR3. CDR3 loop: CASSHDTDYEQYF. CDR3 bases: TGTGCCAGCAGCCATGACACAGATTACGAGCAGTACTTC. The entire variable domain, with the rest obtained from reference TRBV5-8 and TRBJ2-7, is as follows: EAGVTQSPTHLIKTRGQQATLRCSPISGHTSVYWYQQALGLGLQFLLWYDEGEERNRGNFPPRFSGRQFPNYSSELNVNALELEDSALYLCASSHDTDYEQYFGPGTRLTVT.

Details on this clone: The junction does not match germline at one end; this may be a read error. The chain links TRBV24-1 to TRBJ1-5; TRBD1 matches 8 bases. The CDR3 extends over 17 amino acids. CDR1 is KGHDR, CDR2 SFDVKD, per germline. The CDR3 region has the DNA TGTGCCGCCAGTGACTCGCCTGACGGGACAGGTTATCAGCCCCAGCATTTT. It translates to CAASDSPDGTGYQPQHF.

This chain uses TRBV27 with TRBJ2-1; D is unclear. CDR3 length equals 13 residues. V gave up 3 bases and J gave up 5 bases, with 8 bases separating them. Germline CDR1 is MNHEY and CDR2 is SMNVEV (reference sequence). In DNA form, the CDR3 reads TGTGCCAGCAGTTTTTCTGAGGACAATGAGCAGTTCTTC. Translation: CASSFSEDNEQFF.

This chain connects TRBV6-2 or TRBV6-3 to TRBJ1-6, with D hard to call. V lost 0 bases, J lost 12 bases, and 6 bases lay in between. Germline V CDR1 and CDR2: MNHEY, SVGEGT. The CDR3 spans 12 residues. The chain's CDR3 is CASSYSRKPLHF. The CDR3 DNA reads TGTGCCAGCAGTTACTCCCGAAAACCCCTCCACTTT.

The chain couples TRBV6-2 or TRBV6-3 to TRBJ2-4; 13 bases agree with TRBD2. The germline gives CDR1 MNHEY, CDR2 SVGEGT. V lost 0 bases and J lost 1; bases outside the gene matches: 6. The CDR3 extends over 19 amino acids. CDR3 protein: CASSYSGLAGELAKNIQYF. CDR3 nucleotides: TGTGCCAGCAGTTACTCAGGACTAGCGGGGGAGTTGGCCAAAAACATTCAGTACTTC.

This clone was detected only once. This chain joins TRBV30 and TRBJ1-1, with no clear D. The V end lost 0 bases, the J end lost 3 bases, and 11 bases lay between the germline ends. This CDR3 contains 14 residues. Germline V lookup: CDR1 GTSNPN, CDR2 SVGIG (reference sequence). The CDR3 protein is CAWSVRRLHTEAFF. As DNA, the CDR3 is TGTGCCTGGAGTGTCCGACGGCTCCACACTGAAGCTTTCTTT.

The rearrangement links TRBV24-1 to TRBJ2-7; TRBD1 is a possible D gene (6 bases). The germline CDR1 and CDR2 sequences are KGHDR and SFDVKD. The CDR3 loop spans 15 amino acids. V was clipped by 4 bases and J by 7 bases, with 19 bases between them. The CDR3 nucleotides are TGTGCCACCAGTGACCCACAGGGACCCTTAGAGGAGCAGTACTTC. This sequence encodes CATSDPQGPLEEQYF.

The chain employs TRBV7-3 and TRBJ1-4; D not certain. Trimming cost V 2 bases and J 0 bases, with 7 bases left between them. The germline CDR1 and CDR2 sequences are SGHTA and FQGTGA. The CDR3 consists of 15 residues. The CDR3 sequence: CASSLGSATNEKLFF. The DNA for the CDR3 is TGTGCCAGCAGCTTAGGATCTGCAACTAATGAAAAACTGTTTTTT.

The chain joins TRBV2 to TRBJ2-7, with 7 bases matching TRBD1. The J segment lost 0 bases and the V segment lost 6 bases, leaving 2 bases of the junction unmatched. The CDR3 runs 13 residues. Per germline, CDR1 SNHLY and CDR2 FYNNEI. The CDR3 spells CASRDRASYEQYF. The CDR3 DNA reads TGTGCCAGCAGAGACAGGGCCTCCTACGAGCAGTACTTC. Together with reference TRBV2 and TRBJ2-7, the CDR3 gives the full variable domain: EPEVTQTPSHQVTQMGQEVILRCVPISNHLYFYWYRQILGQKVEFLVSFYNNEISEKSEIFDDQFSVERPDGSNFTLKIRSTKLEDSAMYFCASRDRASYEQYFGPGTRLTVT.

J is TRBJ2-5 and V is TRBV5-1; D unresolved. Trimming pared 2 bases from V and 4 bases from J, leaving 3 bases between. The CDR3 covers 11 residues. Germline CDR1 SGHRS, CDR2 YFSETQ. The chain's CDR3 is CASSFAETQYF. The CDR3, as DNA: TGCGCCAGCAGCTTTGCAGAGACCCAGTACTTC.

The CDR3 sequence is CASSGPVSANTGELFF. CDR3 nucleotides: TGTGCCAGCAGCGGCCCAGTCTCGGCGAACACCGGGGAGCTGTTTTTT. The V and J genes are TRBV9 and TRBJ2-2; D not resolved. The V gene's germline CDR1 is SGDLS and CDR2 YYNGEE. The CDR3 has 16 amino acids. V shed 3 bases and J shed 0 bases, with 12 bases lying between them.

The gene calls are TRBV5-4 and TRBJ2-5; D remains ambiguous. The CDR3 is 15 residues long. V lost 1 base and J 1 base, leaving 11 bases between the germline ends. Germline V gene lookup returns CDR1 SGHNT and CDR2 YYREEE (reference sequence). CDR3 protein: CASSLSERVQETQYF. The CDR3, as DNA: TGTGCCAGCAGCTTGTCTGAAAGGGTCCAAGAGACCCAGTACTTC.

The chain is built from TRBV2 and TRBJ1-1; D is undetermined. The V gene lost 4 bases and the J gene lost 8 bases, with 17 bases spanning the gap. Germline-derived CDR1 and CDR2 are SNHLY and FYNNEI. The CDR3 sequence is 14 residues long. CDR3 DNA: TGTGCCAGCAGTGCTACTACCAACAGCGCCGAAGCTTTCTTT. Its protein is CASSATTNSAEAFF. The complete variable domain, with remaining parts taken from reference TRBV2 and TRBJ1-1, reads EPEVTQTPSHQVTQMGQEVILRCVPISNHLYFYWYRQILGQKVEFLVSFYNNEISEKSEIFDDQFSVERPDGSNFTLKIRSTKLEDSAMYFCASSATTNSAEAFFGQGTRLTVV.

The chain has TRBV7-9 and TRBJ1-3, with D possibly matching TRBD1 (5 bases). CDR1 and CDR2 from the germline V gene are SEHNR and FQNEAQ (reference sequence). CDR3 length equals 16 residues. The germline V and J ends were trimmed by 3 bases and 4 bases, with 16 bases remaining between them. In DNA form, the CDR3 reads TGTGCCAGCAGCTTTTCAGGAGGGGATGGGGGAAACACCATATATTTT. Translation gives CASSFSGGDGGNTIYF.

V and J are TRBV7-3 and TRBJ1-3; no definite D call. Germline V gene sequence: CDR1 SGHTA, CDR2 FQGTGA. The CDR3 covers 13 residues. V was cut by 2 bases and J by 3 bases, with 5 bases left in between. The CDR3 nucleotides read TGTGCCAGCAGCTTATGGGATGGAAACACCATATATTTT. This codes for CASSLWDGNTIYF.

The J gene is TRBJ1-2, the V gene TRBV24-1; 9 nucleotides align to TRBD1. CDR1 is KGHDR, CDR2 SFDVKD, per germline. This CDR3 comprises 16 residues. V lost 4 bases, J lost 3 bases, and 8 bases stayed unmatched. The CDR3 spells CATSDAPGQGYYGYTF. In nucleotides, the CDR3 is TGTGCCACCAGTGACGCACCGGGACAGGGATACTATGGCTACACCTTC.